The 8 T cell receptor beta chains below were found in one sample sequenced in a study of CD8 T cells in Susac syndrome. Random hexamers were used to reverse transcribe an amount of roughly 0.5 to 1 ug RNA. TCRdb used MiXCR to reprocess the immunoSEQ multiplex PCR reads, holding one entry per CDR3 protein. In the table there are about 20,000 distinct CDR3 sequences, about 92% of which are singletons. The sequenced material came from CD8+ T cells from PBMCs. Receptors originate from a human donor in good health.

The V call is TRBV19, the J call TRBJ2-5; TRBD1 agrees at 7 bases. Germline V gives CDR1 LNHDA, CDR2 SQIVND (reference sequence). V lost 4 bases to trimming and J lost 1 base; unmatched junction nucleotides: 9. This CDR3 has 16 residues. Here the CDR3 DNA reads TGTGCCAGTAGTAAAAGACAGGGTCCTCCCCAAGAGACCCAGTACTTC. Amino acid sequence: CASSKRQGPPQETQYF.

The rearrangement uses TRBV6-5 and TRBJ1-2; D is uncertain. Trimming removed 0 bases at V and 6 bases at J, with 11 bases between. In germline, CDR1 is MNHEY, CDR2 SVGAGI. The CDR3 covers 14 residues. The CDR3 is CASSYSLGNNGYTF. CDR3 nucleotides: TGTGCCAGCAGTTACTCGCTAGGGAATAATGGCTACACCTTC.

The chain carries TRBV27 and TRBJ2-7; D may be TRBD2 (7 bases). Per the germline V gene, CDR1 is MNHEY and CDR2 is SMNVEV (reference sequence). CDR3 size: 16 residues. V was trimmed by 4 bases and J by 3 bases, leaving 19 bases between them. In DNA, the CDR3 is TGTGCCAGCAGTTCCCGGGCAGGGGAGGGAATCTACGAGCAGTACTTC. It translates to CASSSRAGEGIYEQYF.

The J gene is TRBJ2-5, the V gene TRBV6-5; 7 nucleotides line up with TRBD2. Germline loops: CDR1 MNHEY, CDR2 SVGAGI. The CDR3 loop spans 16 amino acids. Trimming at V came to 0 bases and at J to 1 base, leaving 5 bases not matched to a gene. As DNA, the CDR3 is TGTGCCAGCAGTTACTCGATGGGGGGGACCCAAGAGACCCAGTACTTC. This sequence encodes CASSYSMGGTQETQYF.

This chain uses TRBV4-3 with TRBJ2-7; no clear D. With 0 bases removed from V and 1 base from J, the gap between germline ends came to 7 bases. The length of the CDR3 is 14 residues. Germline V gene sequence: CDR1 LGHNA, CDR2 YSLEER. The CDR3 DNA reads as TGCGCCAGCAGCCAAGAACTCAGTTCCTACGAGCAGTACTTC. Translating gives CASSQELSSYEQYF.

This chain joins TRBV10-3 and TRBJ2-5; 13 positions match TRBD2. V lost 3 bases, J lost 5 bases, and 9 bases stayed unmatched. Per germline, CDR1 ENHRY and CDR2 SYGVKD. The CDR3 length is 17 residues. The CDR3 region has the DNA TGTGCCATCAGTGAACCGACTAGCGGGGGGCTAAGGGAGACCCAGTACTTC. Amino acids: CAISEPTSGGLRETQYF.

The chain employs TRBV7-9 and TRBJ2-7; the D is unclear. V dropped 0 bases and J dropped 3 bases, with 12 bases sitting between them. CDR1 and CDR2 from the germline V gene are SEHNR and FQNEAQ (reference sequence). This CDR3 region has 15 residues. The CDR3: CASSLAMRPFYEQYF. The DNA of the CDR3 is TGTGCCAGCAGCTTAGCGATGAGGCCCTTCTACGAGCAGTACTTC.

This chain links TRBV29-1 with TRBJ2-7, with D perhaps matching TRBD2 (5 bases). The CDR3 is 14 residues long. Trimming shortened V by 0 bases and J by 1 base, and 10 bases separated the two germline ends. The germline V gene has CDR1 SQVTM and CDR2 ANQGSEA. This chain's CDR3 is CSVEDEGGSYEQYF. The CDR3 DNA reads TGCAGCGTTGAAGACGAGGGCGGATCCTACGAGCAGTACTTC.